A single sample is the source of the 18 T cell receptor beta chains below, sequenced in a study of regulatory T cells in long-lasting Graves disease. The sample's time point: newly diagnosed GD, antithyroid drugs for less than 3 months. The TCR library was made from RNA extracted from PBMCs. Libraries of TCR beta came from iRepertoire HTBI primers plus Arm-PCR of CDR3 regions. TCRdb re-called the multiplex PCR reads through MiXCR, storing one row per CDR3 protein. Among around 420,000 distinct CDR3 sequences listed, roughly 15% were seen once. The sample consisted of peripheral blood mononuclear cells (PBMCs), taken at new diagnosis, from a patient treated with antithyroid drugs. These receptors were taken from a female donor with Graves disease.

This clonotype was counted many times. V usage is TRBV6-5 and J usage is TRBJ1-1; no clear D. The V end was cut by 2 bases, the J end by 2 bases, with 6 bases between. The CDR3 sequence is 13 residues long. Germline lookup yields CDR1 MNHEY and CDR2 SVGAGI. CDR3 DNA: TGTGCCAGCAGTTACGAGTTCAACACTGAAGCTTTCTTT. It specifies CASSYEFNTEAFF.

The sample holds a few counts of this clonotype. The chain combines TRBV3-1 with TRBJ2-3, with 13 bases lining up with TRBD2. The CDR3 loop spans 17 amino acids. V lost 1 base and J lost 1; bases outside the gene matches: 2. CDR1 and CDR2 (germline): LGHDT, YNNKEL (reference sequence). The CDR3 nucleotides are TGTGCCAGCAGCCAAGGTGGGACTAGCGGGGGCACAGATACGCAGTATTTT. The encoded protein is CASSQGGTSGGTDTQYF.

This clonotype is a singleton in its sample. A much larger clonotype is one base distant, so this may be a read error. This chain links TRBV5-1 with TRBJ1-2; D is perhaps TRBD1 (5 bases). The CDR3 totals 12 residues. Per germline, CDR1 SGHRS and CDR2 YFSETQ. The CDR3 bases are TGCGCCGGCAGCAATGACGGGGACGGCTACACCTTC. Protein sequence: CAGSNDGDGYTF.

There are many counts of this clonotype. This chain uses TRBV2 with TRBJ1-5; the D gene is possibly TRBD1 (5 bases). CDR1 is SNHLY and CDR2 is FYNNEI in the germline V gene. Trimming stripped 6 bases from V and 0 bases from J, with 12 bases between. This CDR3 is 15 amino acids long. CDR3 residues: CASSRQGYSNQPQHF. The CDR3 bases are TGTGCCAGCAGCCGGCAGGGCTATAGCAATCAGCCCCAGCATTTT.

This clonotype came up many times. The chain joins TRBV12-3 or TRBV12-4 to TRBJ1-2, with 8 bases that match TRBD1. The V gene end was trimmed by 7 bases and the J gene end by 8 bases; junction bases not matched to a gene: 6. CDR3 length: 12 residues. The CDR3 loop is CASTLDRAGYTF. CDR3 nucleotides: TGTGCCAGCACCTTGGACAGGGCAGGCTACACCTTC.

This clonotype appeared many times. The CDR3: CASSLGPGAGEQYF. As DNA, the CDR3 is TGTGCCAGCAGCTTAGGACCGGGGGCAGGAGAGCAGTACTTC. The V and J genes are TRBV11-2 and TRBJ2-7; D assignment may be TRBD1 or TRBD2 (6 bases each). Trimming left V 1 base short and J 7 bases short, with 14 bases between. Looked up from germline, CDR1 is SGHAT and CDR2 is FQNNGV. The CDR3 is 14 amino acids.

This clonotype was recorded many times. V and J are TRBV30 and TRBJ2-2; D is possibly TRBD1 or TRBD2 (5 bases each). V was cut by 1 base and J by 6 bases, with 12 bases left in between. Germline lookup yields CDR1 GTSNPN and CDR2 SVGIG (reference sequence). The CDR3 is made up of 14 amino acids. For the CDR3, the DNA is TGTGCCTGGAGTGGATCATGGGACCCCGGGGAGCTGTTTTTT. This translates into CAWSGSWDPGELFF. Full variable domain (rest looked up from reference TRBV30 and TRBJ2-2): SQTIHQWPATLVQPVGSPLSLECTVEGTSNPNLYWYRQAAGRGLQLLFYSVGIGQISSEVPQNLSASRPQDRQFILSSKKLLLSDSGFYLCAWSGSWDPGELFFGEGSRLTVL.

This clonotype showed up just a few times. The chain employs TRBV4-2 and TRBJ1-1; 8 bases are a match to TRBD1. Germline V gene sequence: CDR1 LGHNA, CDR2 YNFKEQ. This CDR3 has 14 amino acids. Trimming cost V 3 bases and J 5 bases; bases outside gene matches: 5. CDR3 amino acids: CASSHIQGVTEAFF. The CDR3 DNA reads TGTGCCAGCAGCCACATACAGGGGGTGACTGAAGCTTTCTTT.

The chain has TRBV7-9 and TRBJ2-3; 9 positions match TRBD2. This CDR3 spans 15 amino acids. J was trimmed by 4 bases and V by 4 bases; bases with no gene match: 6. Germline loops: CDR1 SEHNR, CDR2 FQNEAQ (reference sequence). The DNA of the CDR3 is TGTGCCAGCAGCTCACCTAGCGGGGTGCCAGATACGCAGTATTTT. This codes for CASSSPSGVPDTQYF.

In this sample, this clonotype turned up many times. The chain carries TRBV5-4 and TRBJ2-5, with 13 nucleotides matching TRBD2. Looked up from germline, CDR1 is SGHNT and CDR2 is YYREEE (reference sequence). This CDR3 region has 15 residues. Trimming took 4 bases from V and 5 from J; bases not matched to a gene: 5. The CDR3 DNA reads as TGTGCCAGCAGCCCCGGACTAGCGGGAGTGGAGACCCAGTACTTC. This codes for CASSPGLAGVETQYF.

The table lists this clonotype with many counts. The rearrangement links TRBV6-5 to TRBJ2-3; D gene unclear. This CDR3 region has 16 residues. Germline V gives CDR1 MNHEY, CDR2 SVGAGI. V lost 0 bases, J lost 3 bases, and 13 bases lay in between. The CDR3 bases are TGTGCCAGCAGTTACTCGATAGAGGCAAGGACAGATACGCAGTATTTT. As protein: CASSYSIEARTDTQYF.

The sample holds many counts of this clonotype. The chain employs TRBV5-1 and TRBJ1-6; a weak D match, TRBD1 (6 bases). Germline lookup yields CDR1 SGHRS and CDR2 YFSETQ. The CDR3 has 15 amino acids. Trimming removed 4 bases at V and 5 bases at J, with 13 bases between. The CDR3 DNA follows: TGCGCCAGCAGCCCCCTGGCAGGGGATAATTCACCCCTCCACTTT. Translation: CASSPLAGDNSPLHF.

This clonotype was found many times. V usage is TRBV2 and J usage is TRBJ2-4, with 9 bases fitting TRBD2. Germline-derived CDR1 and CDR2 are SNHLY and FYNNEI. V shed 3 bases, J shed 11 bases, and the junction held 11 bases outside the gene matches. The CDR3 spans 15 residues. This CDR3 is CASSEGAGGPPVQYF. The CDR3 region has the DNA TGTGCCAGCAGTGAGGGGGCGGGAGGGCCCCCCGTTCAGTACTTC.

This clonotype showed up just a few times. This chain links TRBV19 with TRBJ2-5, with 8 bases aligning to TRBD1. The CDR3 has 14 residues. V dropped 4 bases and J dropped 4; count of bases not matched to a gene: 5. Germline values: CDR1 LNHDA, CDR2 SQIVND (reference sequence). CDR3 residues: CASSRTGSGETQYF. The CDR3 nucleotides are TGTGCCAGTAGTAGGACAGGGTCGGGAGAGACCCAGTACTTC.

The CDR3 loop reads CASSLDRGLAGWDEQFF. The CDR3 DNA sequence: TGTGCCAGCAGCTTAGATCGAGGGCTAGCGGGATGGGATGAGCAGTTCTTC. V and J are TRBV7-2 and TRBJ2-1; the match to TRBD2 covers 9 bases. CDR1 SGHTA and CDR2 FQGNSA come from the germline V gene. This CDR3 spans 17 amino acids. Unmatched junction bases numbered 12, after V lost 1 base and J lost 8 bases.

There are a few counts of this clonotype. J is TRBJ1-2 and V is TRBV27; TRBD1 is a possible D gene (6 bases). CDR3 length: 14 residues. Trimming took 4 bases from V and 6 from J, leaving 15 bases between them. Germline V lookup: CDR1 MNHEY, CDR2 SMNVEV (reference sequence). The CDR3 protein is CASSSRGAPDGYTF. The CDR3 region has the DNA TGTGCCAGCAGTTCCAGGGGAGCCCCAGATGGCTACACCTTC.

This clonotype was seen only a few times. The rearrangement uses TRBV12-5 and TRBJ2-4, with D perhaps TRBD1 or TRBD2 (5 bases each). Trimming stripped 7 bases from V and 1 base from J, with 17 bases between. CDR1 is LGHNT, CDR2 FRNRAP, per germline. This CDR3 is 16 amino acids long. The CDR3 sequence: CASVLGTGAAKNIQYF. CDR3 in DNA: TGTGCTAGTGTTCTTGGGACGGGCGCGGCCAAAAACATTCAGTACTTC.

This clonotype has ten or more counts. The chain recombines TRBV7-8 with TRBJ1-6; D uncertain. The V gene lost 1 base and the J gene lost 4 bases, with 17 bases spanning the gap. The V gene's germline CDR1 is SGHVS and CDR2 FQNEAQ. The CDR3 loop spans 18 amino acids. CDR3 protein: CASSLVGPSNLYNSPLHF. In nucleotides, the CDR3 is TGTGCCAGCAGCTTAGTAGGCCCTTCGAACCTTTATAATTCACCCCTCCACTTT.